This is a list of T cell receptor beta chains from one sample in a study of human T cells and chemical hapten exposure. TCRdb independently ran MiXCR on the RACE reads; one entry per CDR3 protein. The table lists under 450,000 distinct CDR3 sequences, nearly 6.5% of them singletons. This material consisted of whole blood, taken in connection with sensitization to the hapten diphenylcyclopropenone (DPC). The receptors were gathered from a woman under 30 with alopecia areata. Some clones in this sample may be carry-over from other donors' samples. Both conserved end residues are part of each CDR3. A D gene is named only where the DNA matches it firmly. Clone size is given for some rows only: seen once, a few or many times, or a class if the clone is expanded.

j_gene,v_gene,abundance,d_gene,CDR3nt,CDR3aa
TRBJ2-3,TRBV10-3,many,TRBD2,TGTGCCATCAGTGAGCGGGAATTGTCACTAGCGGGGGATACGCAGTATTTT,CAISERELSLAGDTQYF
TRBJ2-7,TRBV6-5,few,.,TGTGCCAGCAGTCCAGGGGGGGCGCATCTGGACGAGCAGTACTTC,CASSPGGAHLDEQYF
TRBJ1-5,TRBV9,few,.,TGTGCCAGCAACGTAGATGGGGAGTATCAGCCCCAGCATTTT,CASNVDGEYQPQHF
TRBJ2-7,TRBV29-1,many,TRBD1,TGCAGCGTCTTAGACAGGGGGCTTAGGGAGCAGTACTTC,CSVLDRGLREQYF
TRBJ2-3,TRBV20-1,.,.,TGCAGTGCGCCGGGTTTTTCAACAGATACGCAGTATTTT,CSAPGFSTDTQYF
TRBJ2-1,TRBV7-8,many,TRBD2,TGTGCCAGCAGCTTAGGATTTAGCGGGGGAGGGAATGAGCAGTTCTTC,CASSLGFSGGGNEQFF
TRBJ2-4,TRBV5-1,.,TRBD1,TGCGCCAGCAGCTTGGGGGACAGGCCGGGGCGCATTCAGTACTTC,CASSLGDRPGRIQYF
TRBJ2-5,TRBV7-2,few,.,TGTGCCAGCAGCTTAGGGCTACCTAAGACCCAGTACTTC,CASSLGLPKTQYF
TRBJ1-1,TRBV3-1,few,.,TGTGCCAGCAGCCAAGTGGGAGGTTTAAACATGAACACTGAAGCTTTCTTT,CASSQVGGLNMNTEAFF
TRBJ2-5,TRBV7-7,few,.,TGTGCTAGCAGCGGGTCGGTCCAAGAGACCCAGTACTTC,CASSGSVQETQYF
TRBJ1-1,TRBV7-3,many,TRBD1,TGTGCCAGCAGCAGATCCGGGACAGGGGTCACTGAAGCTTTCTTT,CASSRSGTGVTEAFF
TRBJ1-1,TRBV6-5,many,.,TGTGCCAGCAGTTTTCCGGGTGCTGAAGCTTTCTTT,CASSFPGAEAFF
TRBJ1-2,TRBV12-3/TRBV12-4,few,.,TGTGCCAGCACCGAATCTAACTATGGCTACACCTTC,CASTESNYGYTF
TRBJ2-5,TRBV4-3,.,.,TGCGCCAGCAGCCAAGAGGTCCCGGGGGAAGAGACCCAGTACTTC,CASSQEVPGEETQYF
TRBJ1-5,TRBV7-2,.,TRBD1,TGTGCCAGCAGCGAAAGGGACAGGGGATATTCGAACCAGCATTTT,CASSERDRGYSNQHF
TRBJ2-3,TRBV20-1,many,.,TGCAGTGCTAGAGATCACCGGGACACGCAGTATTTT,CSARDHRDTQYF
TRBJ1-1,TRBV6-5,many,.,TGTGCCAGCGTGGCGGGCGCTGAAGCTTTCTTT,CASVAGAEAFF
TRBJ1-6,TRBV28,many,.,TGTGCCAGCAGCCCCGGGACAAAGAGATCACCCCTCCACTTT,CASSPGTKRSPLHF
TRBJ1-1,TRBV5-1,many,.,TGCGCCAGCAGGGATAGAGAGGGAGGCACTGAAGCTTTCTTT,CASRDREGGTEAFF
TRBJ2-4,TRBV6-1,.,.,TGTGCCAGCAGCGAGATAACAGGGAAAGGCAAAAACATTCAGTACTTC,CASSEITGKGKNIQYF
TRBJ1-6,TRBV20-1,few,.,TGCAGTGCTACCCCCCCCGGCGACGTCTCACCCCTCCACTTT,CSATPPGDVSPLHF
TRBJ2-3,TRBV20-1,.,TRBD2,TGCAGTGCTAGGGGACTAGGAACGCAGTATTTT,CSARGLGTQYF
TRBJ2-1,TRBV6-5,many,TRBD1,TGTGCCAGCAGTACCGAACAGGGGAATGAGCAGTTCTTC,CASSTEQGNEQFF
TRBJ1-1,TRBV13,.,TRBD1,TGTGCCAGCACCCCGGACAGGATTATGAACACTGAAGCTTTCTTT,CASTPDRIMNTEAFF
TRBJ2-3,TRBV27,many,TRBD2,TGTGCCAGCATACGAGGAGGGACTAGCGGGGGGGGTTACACAGATACGCAGTATTTT,CASIRGGTSGGGYTDTQYF
TRBJ1-6,TRBV6-2/TRBV6-3,.,TRBD1,TGTGTCAGCAGTTACTCTCGACGGACAGGGAATTCACCCCTCCACTTT,CVSSYSRRTGNSPLHF
TRBJ2-3,TRBV4-3,many,TRBD2,TGCGCCAGCAGCCAAGGGCTAGCGGGGTCTAGCACAGATACGCAGTATTTT,CASSQGLAGSSTDTQYF